Below, 10 T cell receptor beta chains from the same sample are listed, as sequenced in a study of blood T cell repertoires in COVID-19. Measured with immunoSEQ multiplex PCR; TCRdb has only the in-frame clones, and not every one. Among under 200,000 clones, approximately 90% were seen once, and the ten largest hold 0.99%. Sequenced material: peripheral blood. The receptors originated from a man between 18 and 29 years old with acute or convalescent COVID-19.

The chain combines TRBV5-1 with TRBJ2-7, with 7 nucleotides matching TRBD2. V shed 6 bases and J 4 bases; nucleotides not matched to a gene: 10. The CDR3 runs 14 residues. Germline CDR1 SGHRS, CDR2 YFSETQ. CDR3: CASTTSSGGYEQYF. The CDR3, as DNA: TGCGCCAGCACCACTTCTAGCGGCGGGTACGAGCAGTACTTC.

The chain is built from TRBV9 and TRBJ2-5; 10 bases line up with TRBD2. The V segment lost 1 base and the J segment 0 bases; nucleotides outside the gene matches: 0. The CDR3 covers 15 residues. CDR1 and CDR2 from the germline V gene are SGDLS and YYNGEE. The CDR3 region is CASSVTSGNQETQYF. The CDR3, as DNA: TGTGCCAGCAGCGTAACTAGCGGGAACCAAGAGACCCAGTACTTC.

This clone was seen more than once but under ten times. The chain joins TRBV6-5 to TRBJ1-1; no definite D call. The V and J ends lost 7 bases and 1 base respectively, with 16 bases between them. The germline CDR1 and CDR2 sequences are MNHEY and SVGAGI. This CDR3 has 15 amino acids. CDR3 coding DNA: TGTGCCAGCAACGGGAATGGGCGGCGGAACACTGAAGCTTTCTTT. Translated: CASNGNGRRNTEAFF.

The chain carries TRBV11-3 and TRBJ2-5, with 9 bases fitting TRBD1. Per the germline V gene, CDR1 is SGHNT and CDR2 is YENEEA. V dropped 3 bases and J dropped 5; count of bases not matched to a gene: 1. This CDR3 has 13 residues. The DNA of the CDR3 is TGTGCCAGCAGCTTCGGACAGGGGGAGACCCAGTACTTC. This codes for CASSFGQGETQYF.

This chain links TRBV7-8 with TRBJ2-7, with D unclear. The CDR3 sequence is 15 residues long. The ends were cut back, 6 bases at V and 0 bases at J, with 15 bases in the middle. The germline CDR1 and CDR2 sequences are SGHVS and FQNEAQ. For the CDR3, the DNA is TGTGCCAGCAGTCGAGCACTTCCCCCCTCCTACGAGCAGTACTTC. Its protein product is CASSRALPPSYEQYF.

This clone was counted a single time. The V gene is TRBV30, the J gene TRBJ1-4; possible D gene TRBD1, 5 bases. The V end was cut by 3 bases, the J end by 7 bases, with 18 bases between. CDR1 GTSNPN and CDR2 SVGIG come from the germline V gene (reference sequence). The CDR3 has 15 residues. CDR3 loop: CAWRQQGALGEKLFF. The CDR3 bases are TGTGCCTGGAGACAACAAGGGGCGCTGGGTGAAAAACTGTTTTTT.

The chain links TRBV7-7 to TRBJ2-3; TRBD1 matches at 9 bases. There are 15 residues in the CDR3. V dropped 5 bases and J dropped 2; count of bases not matched to a gene: 5. Germline V lookup: CDR1 SSHAT, CDR2 FNYEAQ (reference sequence). The CDR3 sequence is CASSLGTGITDTQYF. The CDR3, as DNA: TGTGCCAGCAGCCTAGGGACAGGGATCACAGATACGCAGTATTTT.

This rearrangement joins TRBV2 to TRBJ1-6; the match to TRBD1 covers 7 bases. Looked up from germline, CDR1 is SNHLY and CDR2 is FYNNEI. V dropped 4 bases and J dropped 7; count of bases not matched to a gene: 4. The CDR3 length is 14 residues. CDR3 protein: CASSVDRVNSPLHF. The CDR3 DNA sequence: TGTGCCAGCAGTGTTGACAGGGTAAATTCACCCCTCCACTTT.

The gene calls are TRBV14 and TRBJ1-1, with D unclear. The germline gives CDR1 SGHDN, CDR2 FVKESK. The CDR3 runs to 16 residues. V lost 2 bases and J 0 bases, leaving 13 bases between the germline ends. CDR3 in DNA: TGTGCCAGCAGCCAACGAGCGGGAGAATTGAACACTGAAGCTTTCTTT. Translating gives CASSQRAGELNTEAFF.

The chain combines TRBV7-8 with TRBJ1-5; 8 bases agree with TRBD1. The CDR3 runs to 16 residues. J lost 0 bases, V lost 5 bases, and 6 bases had no gene match. CDR1 is SGHVS and CDR2 is FQNEAQ in the germline V gene. DNA of the CDR3: TGTGCCAGCAGCACGGGGACAGGAGATAGCAATCAGCCCCAGCATTTT. Translated, it gives CASSTGTGDSNQPQHF.